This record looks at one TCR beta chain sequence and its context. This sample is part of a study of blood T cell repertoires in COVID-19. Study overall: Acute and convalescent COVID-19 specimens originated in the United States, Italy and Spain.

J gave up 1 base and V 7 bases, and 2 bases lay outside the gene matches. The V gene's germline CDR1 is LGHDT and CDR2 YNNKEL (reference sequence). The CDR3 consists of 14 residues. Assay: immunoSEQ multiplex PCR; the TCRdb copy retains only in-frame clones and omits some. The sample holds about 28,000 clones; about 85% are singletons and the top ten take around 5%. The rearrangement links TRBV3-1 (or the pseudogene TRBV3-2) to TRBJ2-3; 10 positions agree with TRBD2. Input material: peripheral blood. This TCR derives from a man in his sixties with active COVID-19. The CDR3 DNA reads TGTGCCAGCAAAGGGACTAGCGGCACAGATACGCAGTATTTT. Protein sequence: CASKGTSGTDTQYF.